Listed here are 3 T cell receptor beta chains from one sample, sequenced in a study of human T cells and chemical hapten exposure. Time point in this sample: patch test 2, 6 weeks after DPC sensitization. Treatment indicated: therapeutic diphenylcyclopropenone sensitization with weekly scalp DPC. TCRdb called the RACE reads again in MiXCR, with one record for every CDR3 protein. This sample carries about 110,000 distinct CDR3 sequences, 9% to 9.5% of them seen once, and the ten largest clones take 3% to 4%. The sequencing used whole blood, collected in connection with sensitization to the hapten diphenylcyclopropenone (DPC). These receptors came from a woman aged 40 to 50 with alopecia areata. Some clones in this sample may be carry-over from other donors' samples.

Only a few counts were recorded for this clonotype. This chain joins TRBV7-9 and TRBJ2-7; D may be TRBD1 (6 bases). This CDR3 is 14 amino acids long. Germline values: CDR1 SEHNR, CDR2 FQNEAQ (reference sequence). With 7 bases removed from V and 3 bases from J, the gap between germline ends came to 16 bases. Here the CDR3 reads CASTLTGLVYEQYF. The CDR3 region has the DNA TGTGCCAGCACCCTCACAGGGTTGGTCTACGAGCAGTACTTC.

This clonotype has more than one count but fewer than ten. The rearrangement links TRBV12-3 or TRBV12-4 to TRBJ1-2; possible D gene TRBD1, 6 bases. The CDR3 covers 17 residues. Trimming cost V 4 bases and J 2 bases, with 20 bases left between them. The CDR3 nucleotides are TGTGCCAGCAGTTCACAGTTACAGGGACAAGGAAACTATGGCTACACCTTC. It is translated as CASSSQLQGQGNYGYTF.

This clonotype has ten or more counts. V and J are TRBV24-1 and TRBJ2-1, with TRBD2 matching over 10 bases. The J segment lost 3 bases and the V segment lost 4 bases, leaving 2 bases of the junction unmatched. This CDR3 is built from 15 residues. The germline gives CDR1 KGHDR, CDR2 SFDVKD. CDR3 DNA sequence: TGTGCCACCAGTGACCGGACTAGCGGCTACAATGAGCAGTTCTTC. Translating it yields CATSDRTSGYNEQFF.